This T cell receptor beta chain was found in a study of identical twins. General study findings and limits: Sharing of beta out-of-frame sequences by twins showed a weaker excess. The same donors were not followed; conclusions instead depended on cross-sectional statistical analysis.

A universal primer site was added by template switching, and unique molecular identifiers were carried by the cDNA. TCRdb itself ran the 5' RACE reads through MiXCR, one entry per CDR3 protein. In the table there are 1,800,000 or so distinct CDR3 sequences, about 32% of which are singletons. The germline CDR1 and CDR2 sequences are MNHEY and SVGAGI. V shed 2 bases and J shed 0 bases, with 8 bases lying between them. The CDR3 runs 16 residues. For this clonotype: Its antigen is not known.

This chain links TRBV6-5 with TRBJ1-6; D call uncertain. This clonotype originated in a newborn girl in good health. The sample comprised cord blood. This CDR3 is CASSYRAGSYNSPLHF. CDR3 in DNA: TGTGCCAGCAGTTACAGGGCAGGCTCCTATAATTCACCCCTCCACTTT.